This T cell receptor beta chain was identified during a study of Graves' ophthalmopathy and Graves' hyperthyroidism. Broader study findings: The model predicted progression of ophthalmopathy with a sensitivity of about 70%, and its specificity was roughly 77%. Blood was where most expanded thyroid clonotypes above 0.001 frequency also turned up.

Patients were left out if they had other autoimmune diseases, uncontrolled infections, pregnancy or lactation. Beta-chain TCR CDR3 regions were amplified from RNA transcripts. RT-PCR in the first round used HTBI primers; a second-round multiplex PCR followed. In TCRdb, the multiplex PCR reads were re-called with MiXCR into one record per CDR3 protein. The sample gives approximately 540,000 distinct CDR3 sequences, about two fifths of which show up once; around 4.6% is in the top ten. This clonotype came up many times. Its matching antigen is unknown. This receptor was taken from an adult man with Graves' hyperthyroidism. The specimen was peripheral blood or thyroid tissue (not recorded which).

CDR3 nucleotide sequence: TGTGCCAGTAGAAAACTAGCGGTCAGCTCCTACGAGCAGTACTTC. Translating gives CASRKLAVSSYEQYF. The chain uses TRBV19 and TRBJ2-7; 8 nucleotides align to TRBD2. J gave up 0 bases and V 6 bases, and 7 bases lay outside the gene matches. Germline lookup yields CDR1 LNHDA and CDR2 SQIVND (reference sequence). The CDR3 runs to 15 residues.